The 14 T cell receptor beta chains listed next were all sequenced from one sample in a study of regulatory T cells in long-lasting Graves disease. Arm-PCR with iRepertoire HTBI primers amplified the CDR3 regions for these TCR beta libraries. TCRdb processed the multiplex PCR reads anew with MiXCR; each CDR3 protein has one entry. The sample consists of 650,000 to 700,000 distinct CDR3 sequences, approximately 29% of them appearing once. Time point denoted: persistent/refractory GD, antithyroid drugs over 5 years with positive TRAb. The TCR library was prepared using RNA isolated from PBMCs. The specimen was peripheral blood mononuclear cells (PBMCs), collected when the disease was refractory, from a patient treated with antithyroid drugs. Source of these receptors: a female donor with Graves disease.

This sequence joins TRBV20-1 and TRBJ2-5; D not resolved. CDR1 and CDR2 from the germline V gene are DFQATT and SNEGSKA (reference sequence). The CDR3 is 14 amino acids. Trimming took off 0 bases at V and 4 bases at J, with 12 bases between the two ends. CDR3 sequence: CSARDFQGSETQYF. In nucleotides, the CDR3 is TGCAGTGCTAGAGATTTCCAAGGTTCAGAGACCCAGTACTTC.

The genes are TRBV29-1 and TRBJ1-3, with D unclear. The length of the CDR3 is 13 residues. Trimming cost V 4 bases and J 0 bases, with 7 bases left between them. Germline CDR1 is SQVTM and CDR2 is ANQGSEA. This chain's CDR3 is CSVVYSSGNTIYF. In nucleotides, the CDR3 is TGCAGCGTTGTTTACAGCTCTGGAAACACCATATATTTT.

In nucleotides, the CDR3 is TGTGCCATCAGTTTCTCAGGTTCTGGAAACACCATATATTTT. Residues: CAISFSGSGNTIYF. The chain is built from TRBV10-3 and TRBJ1-3, with D uncertain. CDR3 size: 14 residues. V gave up 5 bases and J gave up 1 base, with 9 bases separating them. Per the germline V gene, CDR1 is ENHRY and CDR2 is SYGVKD.

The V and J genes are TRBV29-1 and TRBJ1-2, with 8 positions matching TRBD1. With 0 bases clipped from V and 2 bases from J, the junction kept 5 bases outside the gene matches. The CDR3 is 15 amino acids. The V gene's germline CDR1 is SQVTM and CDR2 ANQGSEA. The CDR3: CSVEDPRGPNYGYTF. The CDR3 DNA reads TGCAGCGTTGAAGACCCCAGGGGGCCCAACTATGGCTACACCTTC.

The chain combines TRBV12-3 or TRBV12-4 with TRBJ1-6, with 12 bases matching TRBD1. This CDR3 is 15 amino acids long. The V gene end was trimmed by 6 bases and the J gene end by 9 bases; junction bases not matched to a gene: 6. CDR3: CASSQRDRGRSPLHF. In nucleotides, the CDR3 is TGTGCCAGCAGCCAACGGGACAGGGGGCGTTCACCCCTCCACTTT.

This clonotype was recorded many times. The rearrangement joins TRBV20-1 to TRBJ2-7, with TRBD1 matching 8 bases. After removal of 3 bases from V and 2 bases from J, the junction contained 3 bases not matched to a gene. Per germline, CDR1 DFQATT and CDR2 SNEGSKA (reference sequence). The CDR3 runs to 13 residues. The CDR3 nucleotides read TGCAGTGCTAGTGGGACAGGAGCCTACGAGCAGTACTTC. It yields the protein CSASGTGAYEQYF.

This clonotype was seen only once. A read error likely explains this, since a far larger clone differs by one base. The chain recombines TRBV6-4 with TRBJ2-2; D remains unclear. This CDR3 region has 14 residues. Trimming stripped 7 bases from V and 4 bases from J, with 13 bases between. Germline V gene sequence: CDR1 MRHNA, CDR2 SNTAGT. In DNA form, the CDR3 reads TGTGCCAGCATCCTGGGCTCGCCCACCGGGGAGCTGTTTTTT. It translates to CASILGSPTGELFF.

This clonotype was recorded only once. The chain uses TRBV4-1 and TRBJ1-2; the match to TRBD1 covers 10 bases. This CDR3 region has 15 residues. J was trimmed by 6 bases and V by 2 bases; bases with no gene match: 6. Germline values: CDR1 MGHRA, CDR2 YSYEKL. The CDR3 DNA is TGCGCCAGCAGCCAAACCCGACAGGGGGCTCATGGCTACACCTTC. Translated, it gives CASSQTRQGAHGYTF.

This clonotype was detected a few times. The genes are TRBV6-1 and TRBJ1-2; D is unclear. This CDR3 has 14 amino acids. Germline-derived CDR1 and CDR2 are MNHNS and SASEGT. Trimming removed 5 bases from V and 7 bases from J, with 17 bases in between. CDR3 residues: CASSPTRGLSGYTF. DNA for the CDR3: TGTGCCAGCAGTCCCACTCGGGGTTTATCTGGCTACACCTTC.

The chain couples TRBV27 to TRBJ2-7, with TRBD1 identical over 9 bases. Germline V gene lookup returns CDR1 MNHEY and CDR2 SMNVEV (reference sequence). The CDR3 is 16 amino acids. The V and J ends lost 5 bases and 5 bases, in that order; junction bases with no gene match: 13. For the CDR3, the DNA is TGTGCCAGCAGTGCTATCACCGGGACAGGGTCCCACGAGCAGTACTTC. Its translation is CASSAITGTGSHEQYF.

The chain's CDR3 is CASSFPRQGLYEQYF. CDR3 nucleotide sequence: TGCGCCAGCAGCTTCCCCCGACAGGGGCTCTACGAGCAGTACTTC. V is TRBV5-1 and J is TRBJ2-7, with 8 nucleotides matching TRBD1. This CDR3 has 15 amino acids. J lost 3 bases, V lost 2 bases, and 7 bases had no gene match. Germline V lookup: CDR1 SGHRS, CDR2 YFSETQ.

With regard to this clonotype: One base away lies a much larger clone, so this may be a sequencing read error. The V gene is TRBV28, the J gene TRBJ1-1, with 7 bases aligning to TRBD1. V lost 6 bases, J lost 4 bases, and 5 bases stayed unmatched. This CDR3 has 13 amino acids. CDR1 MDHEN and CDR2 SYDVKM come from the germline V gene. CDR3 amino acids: CASSKGTVTEAFF. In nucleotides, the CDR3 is TGTGCCAGCAGCAAAGGGACAGTCACTGAAGCTTTCTTT.

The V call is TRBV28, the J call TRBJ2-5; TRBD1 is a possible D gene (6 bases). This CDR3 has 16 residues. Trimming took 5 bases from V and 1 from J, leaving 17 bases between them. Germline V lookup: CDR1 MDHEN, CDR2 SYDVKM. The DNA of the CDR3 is TGTGCCAGCAGTGAATTGTTCCGAGGGGGCCAAGAGACCCAGTACTTC. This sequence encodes CASSELFRGGQETQYF.

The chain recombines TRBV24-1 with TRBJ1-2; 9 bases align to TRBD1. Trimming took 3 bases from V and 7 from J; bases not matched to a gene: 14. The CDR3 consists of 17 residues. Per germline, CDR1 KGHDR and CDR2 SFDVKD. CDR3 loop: CATSDRGLDRGTSGYTF. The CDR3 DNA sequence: TGTGCCACCAGTGATCGTGGTTTGGACAGGGGAACTAGTGGCTACACCTTC.